The 2 T cell receptor beta chains listed next were all sequenced from one sample in a study of beta chain features in type 1 diabetes. Expressed TCRB transcripts were sequenced, since all the RNA that had been isolated was reverse transcribed. Generated by immunoSEQ multiplex PCR, the TCRdb table keeps only in-frame clones and is missing some. The data hold a few hundred thousand clones, with about 15% observed a single time. Sequencing input: naive CD4+ T cells from blood. The receptors stem from a woman aged 18-29 years in good health.

This chain connects TRBV5-1 to TRBJ1-1; 7 bases map to TRBD1. The CDR3 has 15 residues. V shed 0 bases, J shed 0 bases, and the junction held 2 bases outside the gene matches. CDR1 SGHRS and CDR2 YFSETQ come from the germline V gene. CDR3 DNA sequence: TGCGCCAGCAGCTTGGGCGGGACAGTGAACACTGAAGCTTTCTTT. Its protein product is CASSLGGTVNTEAFF.

This clone was seen more than once but under ten times. The chain links TRBV30 to TRBJ2-3; 9 nucleotides match TRBD2. V was clipped by 4 bases and J by 6 bases; unmatched bases: 8. From germline, CDR1 is GTSNPN and CDR2 SVGIG (reference sequence). This CDR3 has 14 residues. The DNA of the CDR3 is TGTGCCTGGATTCCGGGACTAGCATCCGATACGCAGTATTTT. Translation: CAWIPGLASDTQYF. Full variable domain (remainder filled in from reference TRBV30 and TRBJ2-3): SQTIHQWPATLVQPVGSPLSLECTVEGTSNPNLYWYRQAAGRGLQLLFYSVGIGQISSEVPQNLSASRPQDRQFILSSKKLLLSDSGFYLCAWIPGLASDTQYFGPGTRLTVL.